Listed here are 16 T cell receptor beta chains from one sample, sequenced in a study of beta chain features in type 1 diabetes. Every isolated RNA sample was fully reverse transcribed, so sequencing captured expressed TCRB transcripts. Clones were sequenced by immunoSEQ multiplex PCR, and TCRdb holds only the in-frame ones, with some missing. The sample has some 25,000 clones; approximately 70% are singletons. What was sequenced was Tregs from blood. The origin of the receptors is a woman in her 40s in good health.

Here the CDR3 DNA reads TGCGCCAGCAGCTTTGGTAGCGGGAGGCAAGAGACCCAGTACTTC. Translation: CASSFGSGRQETQYF. The chain is built from TRBV5-1 and TRBJ2-5; 10 bases line up with TRBD2. The length of the CDR3 is 15 residues. Germline V gene data show CDR1 as SGHRS and CDR2 as YFSETQ. V lost 2 bases, J lost 2 bases, and 3 bases stayed unmatched.

The chain recombines TRBV5-4 with TRBJ2-3; 8 nucleotides match TRBD1. Germline CDR1 and CDR2: SGHNT and YYREEE (reference sequence). V lost 3 bases to trimming and J lost 4 bases; unmatched junction nucleotides: 1. This CDR3 region has 13 residues. The CDR3 loop is CASSWTGPDTQYF. The CDR3 nucleotides read TGTGCCAGCAGCTGGACAGGGCCAGATACGCAGTATTTT. Combining the CDR3 with reference TRBV5-4 and TRBJ2-3 gives the whole variable domain ETGVTQSPTHLIKTRGQQVTLRCSSQSGHNTVSWYQQALGQGPQFIFQYYREEENGRGNFPPRFSGLQFPNYSSELNVNALELDDSALYLCASSWTGPDTQYFGPGTRLTVL.

The chain recombines TRBV19 with TRBJ2-7; tentative D call: TRBD2 (5 bases). V was clipped by 5 bases and J by 3 bases, with 17 bases between them. The V gene's germline CDR1 is LNHDA and CDR2 SQIVND (reference sequence). CDR3 length: 15 residues. The CDR3 region has the DNA TGTGCCAGTAGTCTCGGGGTCGGCAGGCACTACGAGCAGTACTTC. Translating it yields CASSLGVGRHYEQYF.

This clone has only a few counts. V is TRBV20-1 and J is TRBJ2-1, with D possibly matching TRBD2 (5 bases). CDR3 length equals 11 residues. Trimming took off 7 bases at V and 4 bases at J, with 8 bases between the two ends. The V gene's germline CDR1 is DFQATT and CDR2 SNEGSKA (reference sequence). CDR3 sequence (DNA): TGCAGTGGGGGAGAGTACAATGAGCAGTTCTTC. It is translated as CSGGEYNEQFF.

J is TRBJ1-2 and V is TRBV7-8, with D perhaps TRBD1 (5 bases). The CDR3 has 15 residues. Per the germline V gene, CDR1 is SGHVS and CDR2 is FQNEAQ. The V and J ends lost 3 bases and 7 bases respectively, with 18 bases between them. CDR3 coding DNA: TGTGCCAGCAGCTTGGGCGCATGGCAGGGTCGTGGCTACACCTTC. It encodes CASSLGAWQGRGYTF.

This clone has a handful of counts. J is TRBJ1-2 and V is TRBV7-2; D unclear. The CDR3 covers 13 residues. Looked up from germline, CDR1 is SGHTA and CDR2 is FQGNSA. Trimming removed 2 bases at V and 1 base at J, with 5 bases between. CDR3 protein: CASSLSSNYGYTF. The CDR3 bases are TGTGCCAGCAGCTTAAGTAGTAACTATGGCTACACCTTC. Full variable domain (rest looked up from reference TRBV7-2 and TRBJ1-2): GAGVSQSPSNKVTEKGKDVELRCDPISGHTALYWYRQSLGQGLEFLIYFQGNSAPDKSGLPSDRFSAERTGGSVSTLTIQRTQQEDSAVYLCASSLSSNYGYTFGSGTRLTVV.

The chain is built from TRBV29-1 and TRBJ1-1; maybe TRBD1 (5 bases). Germline V gene data show CDR1 as SQVTM and CDR2 as ANQGSEA. The length of the CDR3 is 14 residues. V lost 4 bases to trimming and J lost 3 bases, with 15 bases between them. Here the CDR3 reads CSVVGREYHTEAFF. The DNA for the CDR3 is TGCAGCGTTGTCGGCAGGGAATACCACACTGAAGCTTTCTTT.

This chain uses TRBV18 with TRBJ2-7; 7 bases map to TRBD1. After removal of 1 base from V and 2 bases from J, the junction contained 2 bases not matched to a gene. The germline gives CDR1 KGHSH, CDR2 LQKENI. The CDR3 is 14 amino acids. The DNA of the CDR3 is TGTGCCAGCTCACCACAGGGGGCTACCTACGAGCAGTACTTC. Its translation: CASSPQGATYEQYF.

V and J are TRBV5-1 and TRBJ2-7; D might be TRBD2 (7 bases). The V gene's germline CDR1 is SGHRS and CDR2 YFSETQ. V was shortened by 2 bases and J by 0 bases, with 18 bases between the two germline ends. The CDR3 is made up of 17 amino acids. The CDR3 DNA reads as TGCGCCAGCAGCTTTTTGGCGGGGGCCGACAGCTCCTACGAGCAGTACTTC. It translates to CASSFLAGADSSYEQYF.

The chain is built from TRBV6-1 and TRBJ2-1, with 8 positions matching TRBD2. Germline V gene data show CDR1 as MNHNS and CDR2 as SASEGT. J was trimmed by 8 bases and V by 6 bases; bases with no gene match: 9. CDR3 length equals 14 residues. The CDR3 bases are TGTGCCAGCAGAACCGGGACTAGTGGGGATGAGCAGTTCTTC. Protein: CASRTGTSGDEQFF.

V and J are TRBV18 and TRBJ2-6, with TRBD1 identical over 9 bases. The CDR3 has 21 residues. CDR1 KGHSH and CDR2 LQKENI come from the germline V gene. V lost 3 bases to trimming and J lost 0 bases; unmatched junction nucleotides: 15. CDR3 sequence: CASSPWTGVRTAISGANVLTF. The CDR3 bases are TGTGCCAGCTCACCGTGGACAGGGGTCAGGACTGCGATCTCTGGGGCCAACGTCCTGACTTTC. The full variable domain, its missing parts supplied by reference TRBV18 and TRBJ2-6, is NAGVMQNPRHLVRRRGQEARLRCSPMKGHSHVYWYRQLPEEGLKFMVYLQKENIIDESGMPKERFSAEFPKEGPSILRIQQVVRGDSAAYFCASSPWTGVRTAISGANVLTFGAGSRLTVL.

The J gene is TRBJ2-1, the V gene TRBV4-2; 8 nucleotides align to TRBD2. This CDR3 contains 18 residues. The V and J ends lost 4 bases and 10 bases, in that order; junction bases with no gene match: 21. Germline loops: CDR1 LGHNA, CDR2 YNFKEQ. CDR3 loop: CASSPIGGGTRGLGEQFF. The CDR3, as DNA: TGTGCCAGCAGCCCAATCGGAGGCGGGACTAGGGGGTTAGGCGAGCAGTTCTTC.

This sequence joins TRBV7-2 and TRBJ2-1; the D gene is possibly TRBD2 (6 bases). This CDR3 is 12 amino acids long. Trimming removed 4 bases at V and 14 bases at J, with 15 bases between. Germline V gives CDR1 SGHTA, CDR2 FQGNSA. The CDR3 DNA follows: TGTGCCAGCAGCTCACCGGGACTCCAAAAGTTCTTC. Translating gives CASSSPGLQKFF.

This clone was seen only a few times. DNA of the CDR3: TGTGCCAGCAGCTTAAGTGGTAGCGGGGGACTGAAATCCTACGAGCAGTACTTC. It yields the protein CASSLSGSGGLKSYEQYF. V is TRBV7-9 and J is TRBJ2-7; 9 nucleotides match TRBD2. The CDR3 has 18 amino acids. The ends lost 2 bases at V and 1 base at J; junction bases unmatched: 12. Per the germline V gene, CDR1 is SEHNR and CDR2 is FQNEAQ (reference sequence).

This chain uses TRBV18 with TRBJ2-1; D is perhaps TRBD2 (5 bases). Between the trimmed V and J ends, which lost 6 bases and 10 bases, there was a span of 25 bases. Germline V gene data show CDR1 as KGHSH and CDR2 as LQKENI. This CDR3 has 16 amino acids. The CDR3 protein is CASSPEGLAHFREQFF. In DNA form, the CDR3 reads TGTGCCAGCTCCCCAGAGGGCCTAGCACATTTCCGGGAGCAGTTCTTC.

The chain combines TRBV18 with TRBJ1-2, with D maybe TRBD1 (6 bases). From germline, CDR1 is KGHSH and CDR2 LQKENI. The CDR3 covers 14 residues. V gave up 2 bases and J gave up 4 bases, with 11 bases separating them. The CDR3 region is CASSPKTGSYGYTF. The CDR3 DNA follows: TGTGCCAGCTCACCAAAGACAGGTTCCTATGGCTACACCTTC.